What follows are 19 T cell receptor beta chains derived from one specimen sequenced in a study of beta chain features in type 1 diabetes. Reverse transcribing all isolated RNA meant expressed TCRB transcripts were sequenced. Clones were read by immunoSEQ multiplex PCR, and TCRdb kept only the in-frame ones, dropping some. The repertoire holds hundreds of thousands of clones, with roughly 15% as singletons. Source material: naive CD4+ T cells from blood. All receptors derive from a woman aged 18-29 years in good health.

In its sample, this clone was seen a few times. This chain links TRBV18 with TRBJ1-5; D is ambiguous. The CDR3 spans 14 residues. V was trimmed by 4 bases and J by 5 bases, leaving 12 bases between them. Germline V gives CDR1 KGHSH, CDR2 LQKENI. The chain's CDR3 is CASSRSDLYQPQHF. CDR3 sequence (DNA): TGTGCCAGCTCACGATCGGACCTGTATCAGCCCCAGCATTTT.

This clone was observed a handful of times. CDR3: CASSYQTYEQYF. Written as DNA, the CDR3 is TGTGCCAGCAGTTATCAGACTTACGAGCAGTACTTC. This sequence joins TRBV28 and TRBJ2-7; D remains ambiguous. This CDR3 is built from 12 residues. The germline gives CDR1 MDHEN, CDR2 SYDVKM. Trimming pared 4 bases from V and 4 bases from J, leaving 8 bases between.

This clone was counted a few times. J is TRBJ2-3 and V is TRBV28, with TRBD2 identical over 11 bases. V dropped 2 bases and J dropped 0; count of bases not matched to a gene: 13. Germline loops: CDR1 MDHEN, CDR2 SYDVKM. This CDR3 has 20 residues. CDR3 loop: CASSLPTGGLADRSTDTQYF. The CDR3 nucleotides read TGTGCCAGCAGTTTACCAACAGGGGGACTAGCGGACAGGAGCACAGATACGCAGTATTTT. Full variable domain (outside the CDR3, taken from reference TRBV28 and TRBJ2-3): DVKVTQSSRYLVKRTGEKVFLECVQDMDHENMFWYRQDPGLGLRLIYFSYDVKMKEKGDIPEGYSVSREKKERFSLILESASTNQTSMYLCASSLPTGGLADRSTDTQYFGPGTRLTVL.

The rearrangement links TRBV5-4 to TRBJ2-3; tentative D call: TRBD1 (6 bases). From germline, CDR1 is SGHNT and CDR2 YYREEE (reference sequence). This CDR3 spans 15 amino acids. V lost 3 bases to trimming and J lost 1 base, with 12 bases between them. CDR3 DNA: TGTGCCAGCAGCTCAAGACAGGAAGGCACAGATACGCAGTATTTT. Its translation is CASSSRQEGTDTQYF.

V is TRBV4-2 and J is TRBJ2-4, with 13 bases identical to TRBD2. Germline V gives CDR1 LGHNA, CDR2 YNFKEQ. This CDR3 is 17 amino acids long. Trimming took 4 bases from V and 1 from J; bases not matched to a gene: 4. CDR3 residues: CASSRLAGGRAKNIQYF. CDR3 nucleotides: TGTGCCAGCAGCCGACTAGCGGGAGGTCGGGCCAAAAACATTCAGTACTTC.

CDR3 bases: TGTGCCAGCAGCTTAGGTGGGACTAGAAGTTACAATGAGCAGTTCTTC. Residues: CASSLGGTRSYNEQFF. The gene calls are TRBV7-8 and TRBJ2-1; 8 bases are a match to TRBD2. This CDR3 region has 16 residues. The V gene's germline CDR1 is SGHVS and CDR2 FQNEAQ. Germline trimming cut 1 base from V and 4 bases from J; bases unmatched to any gene: 6.

This clone turned up a few times. The gene calls are TRBV27 and TRBJ2-7, with D perhaps matching TRBD2 (6 bases). The CDR3 has 16 amino acids. The V end was cut by 6 bases, the J end by 2 bases, with 20 bases between. Germline V CDR1 and CDR2: MNHEY, SMNVEV (reference sequence). The CDR3 nucleotides read TGTGCCAGCAGCCGCTCGGGGAGCGGAGGGACCTACGAGCAGTACTTC. Translation gives CASSRSGSGGTYEQYF.

V and J are TRBV6-5 and TRBJ2-1, with a possible D match to TRBD1 (5 bases). CDR1 and CDR2 from the germline V gene are MNHEY and SVGAGI. This CDR3 is built from 13 residues. Trimming pared 2 bases from V and 7 bases from J, leaving 9 bases between. CDR3: CASSYGAGNEQFF. Written as DNA, the CDR3 is TGTGCCAGCAGTTACGGGGCTGGAAATGAGCAGTTCTTC.

This rearrangement joins TRBV27 to TRBJ2-3, with TRBD2 identical over 8 bases. V shed 7 bases, J shed 1 base, and the junction held 1 base outside the gene matches. This CDR3 has 13 residues. The germline CDR1 and CDR2 sequences are MNHEY and SMNVEV (reference sequence). CDR3 bases: TGTGCCAGCAAACTAGCGGGCACAGATACGCAGTATTTT. The encoded protein is CASKLAGTDTQYF.

This clone was seen a handful of times. In DNA, the CDR3 is TGTGCCAGCAGCTCCCAACGCTCCCAGTACTTC. Its translation is CASSSQRSQYF. The rearrangement links TRBV7-6 to TRBJ2-5; unclear D gene. Germline assignment: CDR1 SGHVS and CDR2 FNYEAQ. The CDR3 spans 11 residues. V lost 4 bases, J lost 9 bases, and 9 bases lay in between.

The J gene is TRBJ1-1, the V gene TRBV4-3; D not resolved. V was pared by 2 bases and J by 8 bases, with 12 bases between. CDR3 length: 13 residues. Germline V lookup: CDR1 LGHNA, CDR2 YSLEER. The CDR3 nucleotides read TGCGCCAGCAGCCAACGGGCGACGGGCGAAGCTTTCTTT. Translated: CASSQRATGEAFF.

For the CDR3, the DNA is TGTGCCAGTAGTATAAGGGTCGGCAATCAGCCCCAGCATTTT. It translates to CASSIRVGNQPQHF. This chain joins TRBV19 and TRBJ1-5; D is unclear. V was clipped by 2 bases and J by 2 bases, with 7 bases between them. The CDR3 has 14 residues. Germline V gives CDR1 LNHDA, CDR2 SQIVND (reference sequence).

V gene TRBV6-4 combines with J gene TRBJ2-1; TRBD1 aligns across 7 bases. Per the germline V gene, CDR1 is MRHNA and CDR2 is SNTAGT. There are 17 residues in the CDR3. The V segment lost 6 bases and the J segment 6 bases; nucleotides outside the gene matches: 17. CDR3 nucleotides: TGTGCCAGCAGCCTCGATCCAACAGGGGCGCCTCCCAATGAGCAGTTCTTC. It codes for CASSLDPTGAPPNEQFF.

Concerning this clone: The junction and the germline gene differ at one end; a read error may be behind it. The V and J genes are TRBV7-9 and TRBJ2-4, with D tentatively TRBD2 (5 bases). CDR1 is SEHNR and CDR2 is FQNEAQ in the germline V gene (reference sequence). This CDR3 has 13 residues. CDR3 nucleotides: TGCGCCAGCAGCCAAGTGAGAGGGAACATTCAGTACTTC. Protein product: CASSQVRGNIQYF.

This chain uses TRBV6-1 with TRBJ2-7; 13 bases align to TRBD2. The germline V gene has CDR1 MNHNS and CDR2 SASEGT. The CDR3 consists of 15 residues. V dropped 3 bases and J dropped 2; count of bases not matched to a gene: 1. Written as DNA, the CDR3 is TGTGCCAGCAGTGAGGGGACTAGCGGGACCTACGAGCAGTACTTC. Amino acids: CASSEGTSGTYEQYF.

There are a few counts of this clone. The chain has TRBV15 and TRBJ2-3; D not resolved. The V gene's germline CDR1 is LNHNV and CDR2 YYDKDF (reference sequence). V was cut by 2 bases and J by 4 bases, with 13 bases left in between. This CDR3 contains 15 residues. The CDR3 DNA follows: TGTGCCACCAGCAGAAGATCCTCATTTGCAGATACGCAGTATTTT. Protein product: CATSRRSSFADTQYF.

V gene TRBV4-2 combines with J gene TRBJ2-2; 7 nucleotides align to TRBD1. The CDR3 contains 15 residues. Germline loops: CDR1 LGHNA, CDR2 YNFKEQ. Trimming cost V 0 bases and J 8 bases; bases outside gene matches: 6. The CDR3 DNA reads TGTGCCAGCAGCCAAGATACAGGGGCCCCGGGGGAGCTGTTTTTT. Amino acids: CASSQDTGAPGELFF.

V is TRBV18 and J is TRBJ2-5; TRBD2 matches at 12 bases. Looked up from germline, CDR1 is KGHSH and CDR2 is LQKENI. Losses at the gene ends were 3 bases for V and 4 bases for J; bases not matched to a gene: 3. The CDR3 is made up of 15 amino acids. CDR3 region: CASSPKTSGRETQYF. In nucleotides, the CDR3 is TGTGCCAGCTCACCCAAGACTAGCGGGAGAGAGACCCAGTACTTC.

The chain joins TRBV18 to TRBJ2-1; TRBD1 or TRBD2 may be the D gene (5 bases each). The V and J ends lost 7 bases and 4 bases respectively, with 17 bases between them. CDR3 length equals 15 residues. CDR1 and CDR2 from the germline V gene are KGHSH and LQKENI. In DNA form, the CDR3 reads TGTGCCAGCTTGTCCCCGGGACCGCCATACAATGAGCAGTTCTTC. Translating gives CASLSPGPPYNEQFF. Looking up the rest from reference TRBV18 and TRBJ2-1 gives the full variable domain: NAGVMQNPRHLVRRRGQEARLRCSPMKGHSHVYWYRQLPEEGLKFMVYLQKENIIDESGMPKERFSAEFPKEGPSILRIQQVVRGDSAAYFCASLSPGPPYNEQFFGPGTRLTVL.